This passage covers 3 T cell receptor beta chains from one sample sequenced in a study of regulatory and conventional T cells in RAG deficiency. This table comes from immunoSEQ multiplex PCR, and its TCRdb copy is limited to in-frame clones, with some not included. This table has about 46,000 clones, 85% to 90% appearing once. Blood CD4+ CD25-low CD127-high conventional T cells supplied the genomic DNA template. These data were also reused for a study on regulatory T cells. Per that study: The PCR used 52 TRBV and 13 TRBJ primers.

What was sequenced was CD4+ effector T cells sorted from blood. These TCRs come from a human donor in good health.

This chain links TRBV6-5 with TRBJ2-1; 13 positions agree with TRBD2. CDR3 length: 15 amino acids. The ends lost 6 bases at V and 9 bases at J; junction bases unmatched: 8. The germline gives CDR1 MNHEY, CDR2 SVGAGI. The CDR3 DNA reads TGTGCCAGCAGGGGTGGACTAGCGGGAGCGGGTGAGCAGTTCTTC. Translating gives CASRGGLAGAGEQFF.

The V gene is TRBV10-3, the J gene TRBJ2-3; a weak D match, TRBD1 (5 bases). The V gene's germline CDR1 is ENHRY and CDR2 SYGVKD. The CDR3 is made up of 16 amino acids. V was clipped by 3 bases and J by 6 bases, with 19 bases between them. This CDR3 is CAISDTGAGNSDTQYF. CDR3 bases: TGTGCCATCAGTGATACAGGTGCAGGGAATTCGGATACGCAGTATTTT.

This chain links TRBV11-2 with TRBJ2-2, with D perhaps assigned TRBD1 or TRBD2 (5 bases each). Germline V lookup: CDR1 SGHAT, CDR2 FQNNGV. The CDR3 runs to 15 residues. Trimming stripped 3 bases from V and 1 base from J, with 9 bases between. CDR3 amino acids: CASSFRDQNTGELFF. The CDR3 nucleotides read TGTGCCAGCAGCTTCCGGGACCAGAACACCGGGGAGCTGTTTTTT.